This T cell receptor (beta chain) was sequenced for a study of PD-L1 blockade in urothelial cancer. About the study: Atezolizumab (1,200 mg intravenously every 3 weeks) began at some point between 2014 and 2015 for patients.

As for time point: peripheral blood 6 weeks after treatment start. Patients were diagnosed with urothelial carcinoma, either locally advanced or metastatic. Per germline, CDR1 SGHNT and CDR2 YENEEA. The V gene lost 1 base and the J gene lost 6 bases, with 7 bases spanning the gap. The CDR3 is 12 residues long. The assay was immunoSEQ multiplex PCR, and TCRdb's table has in-frame clones only and misses some. The table includes tens of thousands of clones, 70% to 90% detected once. The TCR comes from a middle-aged man with urothelial cancer. V usage is TRBV11-3 and J usage is TRBJ2-7; D is ambiguous. Sequencing was performed on PBMCs, taken around atezolizumab (anti-PD-L1) treatment. CDR3 region: CASSLVTLEQYF. CDR3 bases: TGTGCCAGCAGCTTAGTAACTCTCGAGCAGTACTTC. The complete variable domain, with remaining parts taken from reference TRBV11-3 and TRBJ2-7, reads EAGVVQSPRYKIIEKKQPVAFWCNPISGHNTLYWYLQNLGQGPELLIRYENEEAVDDSQLPKDRFSAERLKGVDSTLKIQPAELGDSAVYLCASSLVTLEQYFGPGTRLTVT.